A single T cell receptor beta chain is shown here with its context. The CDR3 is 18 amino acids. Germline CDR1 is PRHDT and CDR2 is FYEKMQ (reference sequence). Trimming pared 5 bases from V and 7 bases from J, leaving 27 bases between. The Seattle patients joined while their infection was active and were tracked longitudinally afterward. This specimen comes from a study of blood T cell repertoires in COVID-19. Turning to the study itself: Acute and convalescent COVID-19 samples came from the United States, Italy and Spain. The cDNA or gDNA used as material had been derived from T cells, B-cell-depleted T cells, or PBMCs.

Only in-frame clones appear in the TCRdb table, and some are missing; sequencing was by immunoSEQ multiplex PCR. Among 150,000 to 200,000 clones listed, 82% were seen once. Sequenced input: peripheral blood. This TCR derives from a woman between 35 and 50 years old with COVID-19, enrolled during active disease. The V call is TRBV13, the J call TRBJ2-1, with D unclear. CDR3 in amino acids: CASSRQPLLVLGTNEQFF. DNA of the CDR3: TGTGCCAGCAGCCGCCAGCCTCTTCTAGTGCTAGGAACGAATGAGCAGTTCTTC.